Sequencing of this T cell receptor (beta chain) was carried out in a study of OX40 agonist ivuxolimab in advanced cancers. Study summary: Three patients, one with hepatocellular carcinoma and two with cutaneous melanoma, achieved partial responses. Regarding the study as a whole: Clonal expansion in partial responders at 0.1-3.0 mg/kg ranked among the lowest. The mean number of expanded clones was higher in CD8+ T cells than in CD4+.

It was autoimmune disease history or systemic immunosuppression that excluded patients. Some clones are missing from TCRdb's copy, which holds only in-frame ones; the method was immunoSEQ multiplex PCR. The repertoire holds roughly 60,000 clones, around 87% seen once, with roughly 4% in the top ten. Per germline, CDR1 SGHNT and CDR2 YENEEA. The CDR3 runs to 17 residues. With V trimmed by 1 base and J by 1 base, 5 bases remained unmatched. Regarding this clone: The antigen is not known.

The receptor's source is an adult with an advanced solid tumor such as melanoma, head and neck, liver or kidney cancer. This chain connects TRBV11-3 to TRBJ1-3; TRBD1 agrees at 9 bases. The input for sequencing was CD4+ or CD8+ T cells sorted from blood, taken in a trial of the OX40 agonist ivuxolimab. This CDR3 is CASSLGSGTGSGNTIYF. DNA for the CDR3: TGTGCCAGCAGCTTAGGCTCCGGGACAGGGTCTGGAAACACCATATATTTT.